This TCR beta chain was found in a study of molecular identifiers for immune sequencing clone quantification. Study context: Sequencing covered four of five parts into which replicate RNA from about 20,000 or 100,000 naive CD8 cells was split.

Germline V gene lookup returns CDR1 MNHEY and CDR2 SVGAGI. Trimming removed 4 bases at V and 2 bases at J, with 9 bases between. The CDR3 runs to 13 residues. As regards this clonotype: A much larger clonotype is one base distant, so this may be a read error.

Library preparation followed earlier protocols using designated TCR primers. From the PCR reads, TCRdb called clonotypes with MiXCR, one entry per CDR3 protein. The sample shows 300,000 to 400,000 distinct CDR3 sequences, about a fifth of them seen only once. The chain couples TRBV6-5 to TRBJ2-7; tentative D call: TRBD2 (6 bases). The receptor was isolated from a human donor in good health. Some libraries in this study had Jurkat cell RNA spiked in. Sample: naive CD8+ T cells from blood, with Jurkat cell RNA spiked in. Subset of the sample: FACS-sorted CD8+CD4-CCR7+CD45RA+ naive T cells. The CDR3, as DNA: TGTGCCAGCAGTTGCGGGGAGGCCTACGAGCAGTACTTC. Protein product: CASSCGEAYEQYF.